The rows below give T cell receptor beta chains drawn from one sample of a study of CD8+ T cells in alopecia areata. The data were produced by immunoSEQ multiplex PCR, yet TCRdb's version contains in-frame clones alone and is incomplete. The sample includes about 180,000 clones, roughly 50% seen only once; the top ten take roughly 10%. The material was CD8+ T cells sorted from blood, obtained at week 24, from a patient treated with tofacitinib. The receptors derive from a human donor with alopecia areata. Both conserved end residues are part of each CDR3. The order of the fields is V gene, J gene, clone size, D gene, CDR3 protein, CDR3 DNA. A D gene is named only where the DNA matches it firmly. Only some rows state a clone size, as once, few, many or a class for expanded clones.

V: TRBV4-3; J: TRBJ1-2; size: NA; D: TRBD1; CDR3: CASSPSGGNYGYTF; DNA: TGCGCCAGCAGCCCCTCAGGGGGAAACTATGGCTACACCTTC
V: TRBV27; J: TRBJ1-2; size: NA; D: NA; CDR3: CASSSTGTGGYTF; DNA: TGTGCCAGCAGTTCAACAGGGACGGGAGGCTACACCTTC
V: TRBV4-3; J: TRBJ2-4; size: few; D: NA; CDR3: CASSQGTAKNIQYF; DNA: TGCGCCAGCAGCCAAGGGACAGCCAAAAACATTCAGTACTTC
V: TRBV14; J: TRBJ2-3; size: once; D: NA; CDR3: CASSQEARATDTQYF; DNA: TGTGCCAGCAGCCAAGAGGCCCGGGCCACAGATACGCAGTATTTT
V: TRBV4-3; J: TRBJ1-4; size: NA; D: NA; CDR3: CASSQDLRSGEKLFF; DNA: TGCGCCAGCAGCCAAGATCTCAGATCTGGAGAAAAACTGTTTTTT
V: TRBV11-1; J: TRBJ2-7; size: NA; D: NA; CDR3: CASSQSGTSEQYF; DNA: TGTGCCAGCAGCCAATCGGGGACCAGCGAGCAGTACTTC
V: TRBV30; J: TRBJ2-7; size: NA; D: NA; CDR3: CAWSRGAGLDEQYF; DNA: TGTGCCTGGAGTCGGGGGGCCGGTCTAGACGAGCAGTACTTC
V: TRBV6-5; J: TRBJ2-3; size: NA; D: TRBD1; CDR3: CASSLQTGADTQYF; DNA: TGTGCCAGCAGCCTCCAAACAGGGGCAGATACGCAGTATTTT
V: TRBV5-6; J: TRBJ2-7; size: NA; D: NA; CDR3: CASSSTGRVSSYEQYF; DNA: TGTGCCAGCAGCTCGACAGGGAGGGTGAGCTCCTACGAGCAGTACTTC
V: TRBV14; J: TRBJ2-7; size: few; D: NA; CDR3: CASSHDRGNEQYF; DNA: TGTGCCAGCAGCCATGACCGGGGCAACGAGCAGTACTTC
V: TRBV27; J: TRBJ2-1; size: once; D: NA; CDR3: CASSPGTAEQFF; DNA: TGTGCCAGCAGCCCCGGGACGGCTGAGCAGTTCTTC
V: TRBV12-5; J: TRBJ2-2; size: once; D: NA; CDR3: CASGYGAGRAGELFF; DNA: TGTGCTAGTGGCTACGGGGCAGGAAGGGCCGGGGAGCTGTTTTTT
V: TRBV7-3; J: TRBJ2-3; size: NA; D: NA; CDR3: CASSLTGADTDTQYF; DNA: TGTGCCAGCAGCTTGACGGGGGCAGACACAGATACGCAGTATTTT
V: TRBV18; J: TRBJ1-4; size: few; D: NA; CDR3: CASSDWENEKLFF; DNA: TGTGCCAGCTCCGATTGGGAGAATGAAAAACTGTTTTTT
V: TRBV30; J: TRBJ1-1; size: NA; D: NA; CDR3: CAWSVQGDTEAFF; DNA: TGTGCCTGGAGTGTCCAAGGGGACACTGAAGCTTTCTTT
V: TRBV29-1; J: TRBJ2-3; size: NA; D: TRBD2; CDR3: CSVAGGSTMSTDTQYF; DNA: TGCAGCGTTGCGGGGGGATCAACCATGAGCACAGATACGCAGTATTTT
V: TRBV9; J: TRBJ2-2; size: NA; D: NA; CDR3: CASSVDGGGTGELFF; DNA: TGTGCCAGCAGCGTAGATGGGGGCGGGACCGGGGAGCTGTTTTTT
V: TRBV19; J: TRBJ1-1; size: NA; D: NA; CDR3: CASSIAMNTEAFF; DNA: TGTGCCAGTAGTATAGCGATGAACACTGAAGCTTTCTTT
V: TRBV7-2; J: TRBJ2-3; size: NA; D: NA; CDR3: CASSLAGVFTDTQYF; DNA: TGTGCCAGCAGCTTAGCGGGGGTATTTACAGATACGCAGTATTTT
V: TRBV4-3; J: TRBJ2-1; size: medium-sized; D: NA; CDR3: CASSQDRNAREQFF; DNA: TGCGCCAGCAGCCAAGATCGGAACGCTAGGGAGCAGTTCTTC
V: TRBV5-6; J: TRBJ2-7; size: few; D: NA; CDR3: CASSLEFSSYEQYF; DNA: TGTGCCAGCAGCTTGGAGTTTAGCTCCTACGAGCAGTACTTC
V: TRBV5-1; J: TRBJ2-7; size: NA; D: NA; CDR3: CASTPSEAYEQYF; DNA: TGCGCCAGCACGCCTAGCGAAGCCTACGAGCAGTACTTC
V: TRBV11-2; J: TRBJ1-1; size: NA; D: NA; CDR3: CASSPTRGASSDTEAFF; DNA: TGTGCCAGCAGCCCGACCCGGGGGGCCTCTAGTGACACTGAAGCTTTCTTT
V: TRBV29-1; J: TRBJ1-2; size: NA; D: TRBD1; CDR3: CSYGAGTEYGYTF; DNA: TGCAGCTATGGGGCCGGGACAGAGTATGGCTACACCTTC
V: TRBV29-1; J: TRBJ2-1; size: few; D: TRBD2; CDR3: CSVPSSGGENEQFF; DNA: TGCAGCGTCCCATCTAGCGGGGGAGAGAATGAGCAGTTCTTC
V: TRBV6-4; J: TRBJ2-1; size: NA; D: TRBD1; CDR3: CASSDSGTGVGEQFF; DNA: TGTGCCAGCAGTGACTCCGGGACAGGCGTCGGTGAGCAGTTCTTC
V: TRBV25-1; J: TRBJ1-5; size: NA; D: TRBD1; CDR3: CASEGGRVQPQHF; DNA: TGTGCCAGCGAAGGGGGCCGGGTTCAGCCCCAGCATTTT
V: TRBV5-6; J: TRBJ2-7; size: NA; D: NA; CDR3: CASSSLESAVDEQYF; DNA: TGTGCCAGCAGCTCATTGGAGTCAGCGGTGGACGAGCAGTACTTC
V: TRBV13; J: TRBJ1-2; size: NA; D: TRBD1; CDR3: CASSPGQGRARRDGYTF; DNA: TGTGCCAGCAGCCCAGGACAGGGAAGGGCCAGAAGGGATGGCTACACCTTC
V: TRBV4-3; J: TRBJ2-1; size: NA; D: NA; CDR3: CASSLARAENYNEQFF; DNA: TGCGCCAGCAGCCTCGCCCGGGCGGAGAACTACAATGAGCAGTTCTTC
V: TRBV13; J: TRBJ1-5; size: few; D: TRBD1; CDR3: CASSRGLNQPQHF; DNA: TGTGCCAGCAGCAGGGGGCTTAATCAGCCCCAGCATTTT
V: TRBV29-1; J: TRBJ2-2; size: NA; D: NA; CDR3: CSVDDTGELFF; DNA: TGCAGCGTTGATGACACCGGGGAGCTGTTTTTT
V: TRBV29-1; J: TRBJ2-7; size: few; D: NA; CDR3: CSVEWAYEQYF; DNA: TGCAGCGTTGAATGGGCCTACGAGCAGTACTTC
V: TRBV4-3; J: TRBJ2-7; size: few; D: NA; CDR3: CASSRDTSYEQYF; DNA: TGCGCCAGCAGCCGAGACACCTCCTACGAGCAGTACTTC
V: TRBV4-1; J: TRBJ1-5; size: NA; D: NA; CDR3: CASSQAYVERDQPQHF; DNA: TGCGCCAGCAGCCAGGCATACGTCGAAAGGGATCAGCCCCAGCATTTT
V: TRBV7-3; J: TRBJ1-1; size: NA; D: TRBD1; CDR3: CASSSGQGAGGTEAFF; DNA: TGTGCCAGCAGCTCCGGACAGGGGGCAGGGGGCACTGAAGCTTTCTTT
V: TRBV7-7; J: TRBJ2-1; size: NA; D: NA; CDR3: CASSMGRNNEQFF; DNA: TGTGCCAGCAGCATGGGACGGAACAATGAGCAGTTCTTC
V: TRBV30; J: TRBJ1-2; size: NA; D: NA; CDR3: CAWSVGGAGYTF; DNA: TGTGCCTGGAGTGTGGGGGGTGCTGGCTACACCTTC
V: TRBV25-1; J: TRBJ2-7; size: NA; D: TRBD2; CDR3: CASSVGGIEQYF; DNA: TGTGCCAGCAGTGTGGGGGGGATCGAGCAGTACTTC
V: TRBV30; J: TRBJ2-1; size: once; D: TRBD2; CDR3: CAWSNQRGNNEQFF; DNA: TGTGCCTGGAGTAACCAGCGGGGCAACAATGAGCAGTTCTTC
V: TRBV27; J: TRBJ2-1; size: few; D: TRBD2; CDR3: CASGALTSGGIIEQFF; DNA: TGTGCCAGCGGCGCCCTGACTAGCGGGGGTATCATTGAGCAGTTCTTC
V: TRBV6-6; J: TRBJ2-1; size: few; D: TRBD2; CDR3: CASSSGLEQFF; DNA: TGTGCCAGCAGTTCGGGACTAGAGCAGTTCTTC
V: TRBV5-1; J: TRBJ2-2; size: few; D: NA; CDR3: CASSQGDDTGELFF; DNA: TGCGCCAGCAGCCAGGGTGACGACACCGGGGAGCTGTTTTTT
V: TRBV29-1; J: TRBJ2-5; size: NA; D: NA; CDR3: CSVEDRAGEWETQYF; DNA: TGCAGCGTTGAAGATCGGGCAGGGGAATGGGAGACCCAGTACTTC
V: TRBV18; J: TRBJ2-5; size: NA; D: NA; CDR3: CASFTGTDQETQYF; DNA: TGTGCCAGCTTCACCGGCACGGACCAAGAGACCCAGTACTTC
V: TRBV16; J: TRBJ2-1; size: NA; D: TRBD1; CDR3: CASSQFQGAENEQFF; DNA: TGTGCCAGCAGCCAATTTCAGGGGGCGGAGAATGAGCAGTTCTTC
V: TRBV6-5; J: TRBJ1-5; size: NA; D: NA; CDR3: CASSAGQNQPQHF; DNA: TGTGCCAGCAGCGCGGGCCAAAATCAGCCCCAGCATTTT
V: TRBV6-6; J: TRBJ2-7; size: NA; D: NA; CDR3: CASSYSGQPYEQYF; DNA: TGTGCCAGCAGTTACTCTGGACAGCCCTACGAGCAGTACTTC
V: TRBV5-5; J: TRBJ2-2; size: few; D: TRBD1; CDR3: CASSVSGTGVTGELFF; DNA: TGTGCCAGCAGCGTATCCGGGACAGGGGTCACCGGGGAGCTGTTTTTT